This T cell receptor (beta chain) was sequenced during a study of blood T cell repertoires in COVID-19. For the study at large: The United States, Italy and Spain supplied acute and convalescent COVID-19 samples. From T cells, B-cell-depleted T cells, or PBMCs came the material, which was cDNA or gDNA.

Participant age was roughly 18 to 90 years, and participants resided in fewer than 25 US areas. Clinical history reported by participants formed the basis on which cohorts were assigned. The CDR3 covers 16 residues. Germline lookup yields CDR1 GTSNPN and CDR2 SVGIG (reference sequence). With 0 bases removed from V and 0 bases from J, the gap between germline ends came to 9 bases. Sequenced by immunoSEQ multiplex PCR; TCRdb stores in-frame clones only, minus some. The sample carries about 390,000 clones, around nine tenths recorded once. The source is a woman between 50 and 59 years old who had recovered from COVID-19. The gene calls are TRBV30 and TRBJ1-6; D is undetermined. The sequencing input was PBMCs or T cells enriched from blood (not recorded which). This CDR3 reads CAWSVGRSSYNSPLHF. CDR3 nucleotides: TGTGCCTGGAGTGTCGGTAGGAGCTCCTATAATTCACCCCTCCACTTT. Full variable domain (remainder filled in from reference TRBV30 and TRBJ1-6): SQTIHQWPATLVQPVGSPLSLECTVEGTSNPNLYWYRQAAGRGLQLLFYSVGIGQISSEVPQNLSASRPQDRQFILSSKKLLLSDSGFYLCAWSVGRSSYNSPLHFGNGTRLTVT.